The 13 T cell receptor beta chains listed next were all sequenced from one sample in a study of cytomegalovirus exposure and HLA in healthy donors. TCRdb's copy holds only in-frame clones and misses some; the assay was immunoSEQ multiplex PCR. The table includes some 76,000 clones, around 94% detected once. Sequenced input: PBMCs. The receptor source for this set is a woman between 18 and 30 years old in good health and CMV-seronegative.

The chain joins TRBV10-3 to TRBJ2-1; 9 bases align to TRBD2. Per germline, CDR1 ENHRY and CDR2 SYGVKD. J was trimmed by 6 bases and V by 7 bases; bases with no gene match: 10. CDR3 length: 15 amino acids. CDR3: CAITTSGSPINEQFF. CDR3 DNA sequence: TGTGCCATCACTACTAGCGGGTCCCCAATCAATGAGCAGTTCTTC.

The V and J genes are TRBV29-1 and TRBJ1-3, with TRBD1 matching 9 bases. This CDR3 has 14 amino acids. V trimming: 5 bases; J trimming: 4 bases; junction bases outside the gene matches: 6. Germline loops: CDR1 SQVTM, CDR2 ANQGSEA. The CDR3 loop reads CSVHTGGSGNTIYF. CDR3 bases: TGCAGCGTTCACACAGGGGGCTCCGGAAACACCATATATTTT.

The gene calls are TRBV7-6 and TRBJ2-1; 11 nucleotides match TRBD2. The CDR3 has 15 residues. V was clipped by 1 base and J by 8 bases; unmatched bases: 4. Germline assignment: CDR1 SGHVS and CDR2 FNYEAQ. The CDR3 DNA sequence: TGTGCCAGCAGCTTAGTCCTAGCGGGAGGTGATGAGCAGTTCTTC. Its protein is CASSLVLAGGDEQFF. Variable domain in full (rest from reference TRBV7-6 and TRBJ2-1): GAGVSQSPRYKVTKRGQDVALRCDPISGHVSLYWYRQALGQGPEFLTYFNYEAQQDKSGLPNDRFSAERPEGSISTLTIQRTEQRDSAMYRCASSLVLAGGDEQFFGPGTRLTVL.

The chain carries TRBV27 and TRBJ2-7; maybe TRBD1 (5 bases). V gave up 2 bases and J gave up 3 bases, with 14 bases separating them. The CDR3 runs to 15 residues. Germline V lookup: CDR1 MNHEY, CDR2 SMNVEV (reference sequence). The CDR3, as DNA: TGTGCCAGCAGTTTAGGGTTTGGACACAGCTACGAGCAGTACTTC. Translating gives CASSLGFGHSYEQYF.

V and J are TRBV6-1 and TRBJ1-2; 7 nucleotides match TRBD1. The CDR3 has 15 residues. Per germline, CDR1 MNHNS and CDR2 SASEGT. V lost 3 bases and J lost 8; bases outside the gene matches: 12. The CDR3 nucleotides read TGTGCCAGCAGTGATGAGATTGAGGGGGCTTCCGGCTACACCTTC. This sequence encodes CASSDEIEGASGYTF.

This clone has just one count. The V call is TRBV2, the J call TRBJ1-1; 9 nucleotides match TRBD1. After removal of 0 bases from V and 3 bases from J, the junction contained 8 bases not matched to a gene. The germline gives CDR1 SNHLY, CDR2 FYNNEI. The CDR3 spans 17 residues. The CDR3 sequence is CASSEALRDRVDTEAFF. CDR3 nucleotide sequence: TGTGCCAGCAGTGAAGCGCTTCGGGACAGGGTAGACACTGAAGCTTTCTTT.

This chain joins TRBV6-1 and TRBJ2-6; TRBD1 agrees at 7 bases. With V trimmed by 8 bases and J by 2 bases, 6 bases remained unmatched. The CDR3 consists of 15 residues. Germline assignment: CDR1 MNHNS and CDR2 SASEGT. The CDR3 DNA follows: TGTGCCAGCCAGACAGGGCAGGCTGGGGCCAACGTCCTGACTTTC. This translates into CASQTGQAGANVLTF.

V gene TRBV5-1 combines with J gene TRBJ2-7; TRBD2 aligns across 11 bases. V lost 0 bases, J lost 1 base, and 6 bases stayed unmatched. Germline lookup yields CDR1 SGHRS and CDR2 YFSETQ. The CDR3 spans 17 residues. The CDR3 reads CASSLAKLAGVSYEQYF. CDR3 bases: TGCGCCAGCAGCTTGGCCAAACTAGCGGGGGTTTCCTACGAGCAGTACTTC.

V and J are TRBV4-1 and TRBJ2-1, with 11 bases aligning to TRBD2. The V gene's germline CDR1 is MGHRA and CDR2 YSYEKL. The CDR3 sequence is 19 residues long. V lost 0 bases to trimming and J lost 0 bases; unmatched junction nucleotides: 7. This chain's CDR3 is CASSQDFASGRSSYNEQFF. CDR3 bases: TGCGCCAGCAGCCAAGATTTCGCTAGCGGGAGGAGCTCCTACAATGAGCAGTTCTTC.

This sequence joins TRBV6-1 and TRBJ2-1, with a weak D call TRBD1 (6 bases). The CDR3 runs 14 residues. Trimming stripped 7 bases from V and 1 base from J, with 11 bases between. CDR1 and CDR2 (germline): MNHNS, SASEGT. The CDR3 DNA reads as TGTGCCAGCAAGGGGACACCTTCCTACAATGAGCAGTTCTTC. It is translated as CASKGTPSYNEQFF.

Here the CDR3 reads CASSQDRSLTSDNEQFF. CDR3 nucleotides: TGTGCCAGCAGCCAAGATCGCAGCTTGACTAGTGACAATGAGCAGTTCTTC. V is TRBV4-2 and J is TRBJ2-1; possibly TRBD2 for D (6 bases). Germline assignment: CDR1 LGHNA and CDR2 YNFKEQ. Trimming removed 0 bases at V and 5 bases at J, with 17 bases between. This CDR3 contains 17 residues.

The rearrangement joins TRBV29-1 to TRBJ2-6; no definite D call. Germline V gene sequence: CDR1 SQVTM, CDR2 ANQGSEA. CDR3 length: 15 residues. Trimming pared 0 bases from V and 1 base from J, leaving 7 bases between. In nucleotides, the CDR3 is TGCAGCGTTGAAGATCCAGGATCTGGGGCCAACGTCCTGACTTTC. This translates into CSVEDPGSGANVLTF.

V is TRBV4-2 and J is TRBJ2-7; a possible D gene is TRBD2 (5 bases). Per the germline V gene, CDR1 is LGHNA and CDR2 is YNFKEQ. Trimming removed 1 base from V and 0 bases from J, with 7 bases in between. CDR3 length: 14 residues. The CDR3 sequence: CASSQAGFSYEQYF. The CDR3 region has the DNA TGTGCCAGCAGCCAAGCGGGGTTCTCCTACGAGCAGTACTTC.